Presented here are 26 T cell receptor beta chains from one specimen sequenced in a study of blood T cell repertoires in COVID-19. Using immunoSEQ multiplex PCR, the repertoire was profiled, and TCRdb retains in-frame clones only, with some absent. The table includes approximately 230,000 clones, around nine tenths detected once. Sequenced input: peripheral blood. These receptor sequences come from a young man with active or convalescent COVID-19.

The gene calls are TRBV28 and TRBJ2-3; 9 bases match TRBD1. V lost 10 bases, J lost 2 bases, and 10 bases stayed unmatched. CDR1 is MDHEN, CDR2 SYDVKM, per germline. This CDR3 is built from 15 residues. CDR3 in DNA: TGTGCCACCACCCCCGGACAGGGGTTCACAGATACGCAGTATTTT. Amino acid sequence: CATTPGQGFTDTQYF.

V is TRBV3-1 (or the pseudogene TRBV3-2) and J is TRBJ2-1, with D perhaps TRBD1 (7 bases). Germline lookup yields CDR1 LGHDT and CDR2 YNNKEL (reference sequence). This CDR3 comprises 12 residues. V was clipped by 3 bases and J by 14 bases, with 14 bases between them. The CDR3 region is CASSHSQGEEFF. Written as DNA, the CDR3 is TGTGCCAGCAGCCATTCTCAGGGGGAGGAGTTCTTC.

The chain combines TRBV6-5 with TRBJ1-1, with a possible D match to TRBD1 (5 bases). The germline gives CDR1 MNHEY, CDR2 SVGAGI. Trimming cost V 2 bases and J 1 base, with 8 bases left between them. The CDR3 covers 14 residues. In nucleotides, the CDR3 is TGTGCCAGCAGTTACCCTGGACAGAACACTGAAGCTTTCTTT. It specifies CASSYPGQNTEAFF.

This clone appeared a few times. This chain links TRBV9 with TRBJ1-5; 7 bases are a match to TRBD1. Losses at the gene ends were 4 bases for V and 0 bases for J; bases not matched to a gene: 4. CDR3 length: 15 residues. The germline CDR1 and CDR2 sequences are SGDLS and YYNGEE. DNA of the CDR3: TGTGCCAGCAGCCAGGGGGGATCTAGCAATCAGCCCCAGCATTTT. Encoded protein: CASSQGGSSNQPQHF.

The chain couples TRBV7-3 to TRBJ2-3, with 11 bases lining up with TRBD2. Germline CDR1 and CDR2: SGHTA and FQGTGA. The CDR3 runs to 17 residues. The junction had 6 bases not matched to a gene; V was cut back by 1 base and J by 3 bases. The CDR3, as DNA: TGTGCCAGCAGCTTAATCCCTAGCGGGAGGCCAACAGATACGCAGTATTTT. Translated: CASSLIPSGRPTDTQYF.

The chain recombines TRBV4-3 with TRBJ1-1; D is unclear. Germline V lookup: CDR1 LGHNA, CDR2 YSLEER. This CDR3 contains 17 residues. V lost 1 base and J lost 4, with 19 bases in between. CDR3 protein: CASSQAIDWEEVTEAFF. Written as DNA, the CDR3 is TGCGCCAGCAGCCAAGCAATCGACTGGGAGGAGGTCACTGAAGCTTTCTTT.

The CDR3 sequence is CASSQESGGRVQETQYF. Here the CDR3 DNA reads TGCGCCAGCAGCCAAGAAAGCGGGGGGAGGGTCCAAGAGACCCAGTACTTC. The chain recombines TRBV4-1 with TRBJ2-5, with TRBD2 identical over 9 bases. Trimming at V came to 0 bases and at J to 1 base, leaving 6 bases not matched to a gene. Germline V CDR1 and CDR2: MGHRA, YSYEKL. The CDR3 loop spans 17 amino acids.

A single count supports this clone. This chain joins TRBV7-2 and TRBJ2-1, with TRBD1 matching 9 bases. The germline CDR1 and CDR2 sequences are SGHTA and FQGNSA. This CDR3 comprises 15 residues. After removal of 0 bases from V and 9 bases from J, the junction contained 6 bases not matched to a gene. The chain's CDR3 is CASSLAGDRVSEQFF. CDR3 nucleotides: TGTGCCAGCAGCTTAGCTGGGGACAGGGTTTCTGAGCAGTTCTTC.

The J gene is TRBJ1-1, the V gene TRBV10-1; D is perhaps TRBD1 (6 bases). The CDR3 extends over 13 amino acids. CDR1 is WNHNN and CDR2 is SYGVQD in the germline V gene (reference sequence). V lost 2 bases and J 4 bases, leaving 8 bases between the germline ends. CDR3 nucleotides: TGCGCCAGCAGTGAGGGACAGTTCACTGAAGCTTTCTTT. Its translation: CASSEGQFTEAFF.

The chain couples TRBV11-2 to TRBJ1-2; 9 bases match TRBD1. Germline V gene sequence: CDR1 SGHAT, CDR2 FQNNGV. Germline trimming cut 5 bases from V and 5 bases from J; bases unmatched to any gene: 6. This CDR3 comprises 14 residues. CDR3 sequence reads: CASSAGQGRYGYTF. DNA for the CDR3: TGTGCCAGCAGCGCAGGACAGGGGAGATATGGCTACACCTTC.

The gene calls are TRBV7-3 and TRBJ2-3, with 7 nucleotides matching TRBD1. Germline V gene lookup returns CDR1 SGHTA and CDR2 FQGTGA. The length of the CDR3 is 14 residues. J gave up 3 bases and V 5 bases, and 5 bases lay outside the gene matches. The CDR3, as DNA: TGTGCCAGCAGCCTGACAGGGTTAACAGATACGCAGTATTTT. As protein: CASSLTGLTDTQYF.

The chain recombines TRBV5-1 with TRBJ1-2; 7 bases are shared with TRBD1. Trimming at V came to 4 bases and at J to 7 bases, leaving 10 bases not matched to a gene. There are 14 residues in the CDR3. Germline V gene data show CDR1 as SGHRS and CDR2 as YFSETQ. The CDR3 sequence: CASSVGDSPFGYTF. In DNA, the CDR3 is TGCGCCAGCAGCGTGGGGGACAGCCCATTTGGCTACACCTTC.

The gene calls are TRBV9 and TRBJ2-4; no definite D call. Trimming shortened V by 3 bases and J by 0 bases, and 7 bases separated the two germline ends. The CDR3 has 14 amino acids. Germline-derived CDR1 and CDR2 are SGDLS and YYNGEE. The CDR3 here is CASSAREAKNIQYF. CDR3 sequence (DNA): TGTGCCAGCAGCGCCCGAGAAGCCAAAAACATTCAGTACTTC.

The chain joins TRBV6-5 to TRBJ2-1; D gene ambiguous. CDR1 is MNHEY, CDR2 SVGAGI, per germline. Between the trimmed V and J ends, which lost 7 bases and 5 bases, there was a span of 12 bases. CDR3 length: 13 residues. CDR3: CASMSLHNNEQFF. As DNA, the CDR3 is TGTGCCAGCATGTCCCTCCACAACAATGAGCAGTTCTTC.

The V gene is TRBV5-1, the J gene TRBJ2-3, with D unclear. Germline lookup yields CDR1 SGHRS and CDR2 YFSETQ. Trimming pared 7 bases from V and 4 bases from J, leaving 16 bases between. This CDR3 has 14 residues. CDR3 region: CASGDVVEADTQYF. The CDR3 DNA is TGCGCCAGCGGTGACGTAGTTGAGGCAGATACGCAGTATTTT.

This chain uses TRBV29-1 with TRBJ2-3; TRBD2 matches at 10 bases. J gave up 6 bases and V 6 bases, and 3 bases lay outside the gene matches. The CDR3 is 12 residues long. Germline lookup yields CDR1 SQVTM and CDR2 ANQGSEA. As DNA, the CDR3 is TGCAGCGTCCAAGCGGGAGGGGATACGCAGTATTTT. This encodes CSVQAGGDTQYF.

Regarding this clone: At the DNA level, this CDR3 is encoded by other sequences in the same sample as well. The V and J genes are TRBV7-2 and TRBJ2-7; D unclear. Germline assignment: CDR1 SGHTA and CDR2 FQGNSA. V was pared by 2 bases and J by 4 bases, with 3 bases between. The CDR3 length is 11 residues. In nucleotides, the CDR3 is TGTGCCAGCAGCTTAACTTACGAGCAGTACTTC. Translated: CASSLTYEQYF.

The CDR3 loop is CASSANRDRDATNEKLFF. DNA for the CDR3: TGTGCCAGCAGTGCCAACCGGGACAGGGATGCAACTAATGAAAAACTGTTTTTT. The V call is TRBV2, the J call TRBJ1-4, with TRBD1 identical over 9 bases. The CDR3 consists of 18 residues. The germline gives CDR1 SNHLY, CDR2 FYNNEI. Losses at the gene ends were 4 bases for V and 0 bases for J; bases not matched to a gene: 9. The full variable domain, in which reference TRBV2 and TRBJ1-4 provide the parts outside the CDR3, is EPEVTQTPSHQVTQMGQEVILRCVPISNHLYFYWYRQILGQKVEFLVSFYNNEISEKSEIFDDQFSVERPDGSNFTLKIRSTKLEDSAMYFCASSANRDRDATNEKLFFGSGTQLSVL.

The V call is TRBV6-2 or TRBV6-3, the J call TRBJ2-5, with 9 bases that match TRBD2. CDR1 is MNHEY, CDR2 SVGEGT, per germline. The CDR3 spans 15 residues. V shed 2 bases and J 9 bases; nucleotides not matched to a gene: 10. CDR3 sequence reads: CASSYPARAGGAQYF. Written as DNA, the CDR3 is TGTGCCAGCAGTTACCCTGCCAGGGCGGGGGGGGCCCAGTACTTC.

V is TRBV6-2 or TRBV6-3 and J is TRBJ2-5; 8 bases agree with TRBD2. The junction had 9 bases not matched to a gene; V was cut back by 5 bases and J by 4 bases. The germline V gene encodes CDR1 MNHEY and CDR2 SVGEGT. There are 15 residues in the CDR3. The DNA for the CDR3 is TGTGCCAGCAGTCTCGATACGGGACTAGGAGAGACCCAGTACTTC. Amino acids: CASSLDTGLGETQYF.

The CDR3 spells CASSYETGAQNEQFF. The DNA of the CDR3 is TGTGCCAGCAGTTATGAGACAGGGGCGCAAAATGAGCAGTTCTTC. The chain recombines TRBV6-6 with TRBJ2-1, with 8 bases lining up with TRBD1. J was trimmed by 7 bases and V by 3 bases; bases with no gene match: 8. The CDR3 contains 15 residues. Germline V CDR1 and CDR2: MNHNY, SVGAGI (reference sequence).

The genes are TRBV3-1 (or the pseudogene TRBV3-2) and TRBJ1-6; 8 nucleotides match TRBD1. V shed 4 bases, J shed 9 bases, and the junction held 8 bases outside the gene matches. CDR3 length: 15 amino acids. Germline V gene sequence: CDR1 LGHDT, CDR2 YNNKEL (reference sequence). Here the CDR3 DNA reads TGTGCCAGCAGCCTTGGGACAGGAACTCGTTCACCCCTCCACTTT. Its protein is CASSLGTGTRSPLHF.

The chain recombines TRBV12-1 with TRBJ1-2; the table's D call, TRBD1, was not checked against the DNA. TRBV12-1 is described as a pseudogene. This CDR3 comprises 17 residues. CDR3 sequence: CASSFEVINRPLYGYTF. The CDR3 DNA reads as TGTGCCAGCAGCTTTGAGGTGATAAACAGGCCGCTCTATGGCTACACCTTC.

The chain carries TRBV12-5 and TRBJ2-2; 7 bases are shared with TRBD1. J gave up 2 bases and V 4 bases, and 7 bases lay outside the gene matches. The CDR3 spans 16 residues. Germline V gene lookup returns CDR1 LGHNT and CDR2 FRNRAP. This chain's CDR3 is CASGWGTVANTGELFF. In nucleotides, the CDR3 is TGTGCTAGTGGTTGGGGGACAGTCGCCAACACCGGGGAGCTGTTTTTT.

The genes are TRBV12-3 or TRBV12-4 and TRBJ1-5; D gene ambiguous. Deletions cut 3 bases from V and 4 bases from J, with 4 bases between. This CDR3 comprises 12 residues. The CDR3 nucleotides are TGTGCCAGCAGTTTCGGGAATCAGCCCCAGCATTTT. Its translation is CASSFGNQPQHF.

This sequence joins TRBV6-6 and TRBJ2-2, with D maybe TRBD2 (5 bases). CDR3 length: 15 amino acids. Germline CDR1 MNHNY, CDR2 SVGAGI (reference sequence). V was clipped by 8 bases and J by 2 bases, with 15 bases between them. CDR3 amino acids: CASQSLGVNTGELFF. CDR3 DNA: TGTGCCAGCCAATCGCTGGGAGTTAACACCGGGGAGCTGTTTTTT.